This T cell receptor (beta chain) was captured in a study of blood T cell repertoires in COVID-19. This clone was observed a single time. Using immunoSEQ multiplex PCR, the repertoire was profiled, and TCRdb retains in-frame clones only, with some absent. The table includes almost 200,000 clones, roughly 80% detected once. Germline-derived CDR1 and CDR2 are ENHRY and SYGVKD. Between the trimmed V and J ends, which lost 7 bases and 2 bases, there was a span of 18 bases. There are 16 residues in the CDR3. During active infection, Seattle patients enrolled and were then monitored through disease. This TCR was recovered from a man aged 55 to 70 with COVID-19, enrolled during active disease. The sample was peripheral blood. The V gene is TRBV10-3, the J gene TRBJ1-3; D remains unclear. In nucleotides, the CDR3 is TGTGCCATCACCAAAGAGGGCCCAGCTCCTGGAAACACCATATATTTT. Translated: CAITKEGPAPGNTIYF.